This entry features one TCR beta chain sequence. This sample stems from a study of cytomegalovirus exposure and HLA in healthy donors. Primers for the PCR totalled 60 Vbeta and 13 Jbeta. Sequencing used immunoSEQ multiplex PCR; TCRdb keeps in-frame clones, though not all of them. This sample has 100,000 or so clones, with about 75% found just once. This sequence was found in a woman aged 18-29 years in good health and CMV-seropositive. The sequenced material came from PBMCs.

The CDR3 region is CASSLGTSGNNEQFF. DNA of the CDR3: TGTGCCAGCAGCCTCGGGACTAGCGGAAACAATGAGCAGTTCTTC. The chain joins TRBV27 to TRBJ2-1; 11 bases match TRBD2. Germline CDR1 reads MNHEY; CDR2 reads SMNVEV (reference sequence). There are 15 residues in the CDR3. After removal of 6 bases from V and 5 bases from J, the junction contained 6 bases not matched to a gene.